Listed below are T cell receptor beta chains from one sample, sequenced in a study of T cells in Graves' hyperthyroidism and ophthalmopathy. MiXCR, applied by TCRdb to the multiplex PCR reads, yields one record per CDR3 protein. In the table there are more than 650,000 distinct CDR3 sequences, approximately 14% of which are singletons. Source material: blood. The source of these receptors is a woman aged 18-30 years with Graves' hyperthyroidism. Each CDR3 is given with its conserved first and last residue. A D gene is named only where the DNA matches it firmly. Size is omitted from some rows. Given values are once, few, many or a class for expanded clones.

J: TRBJ2-7
size: many
D: -
V: TRBV28
CDR3: CASSPLRGFYEQYF
DNA: TGTGCCAGCAGTCCCCTCAGGGGATTCTACGAGCAGTACTTC

J: TRBJ1-3
size: -
D: -
V: TRBV20-1
CDR3: CSASWGAGNTIYF
DNA: TGCAGTGCTAGTTGGGGTGCTGGAAACACCATATATTTT

J: TRBJ1-4
size: many
D: -
V: TRBV15
CDR3: CATSRARSYRAEKLFF
DNA: TGTGCCACCAGCAGAGCCAGATCGTACAGGGCTGAAAAACTGTTTTTT

J: TRBJ2-1
size: -
D: TRBD2
V: TRBV13
CDR3: CASTRVAGGITYNEQFF
DNA: TGTGCCAGCACCCGCGTAGCGGGAGGGATAACCTACAATGAGCAGTTCTTC

J: TRBJ1-5
size: -
D: -
V: TRBV19
CDR3: CASRDIPLTKPSNQPQHF
DNA: TGTGCCAGTAGGGACATTCCCCTTACGAAACCTAGCAATCAGCCCCAGCATTTT

J: TRBJ2-7
size: few
D: TRBD2
V: TRBV28
CDR3: CASSLGLAAPNGQYF
DNA: TGTGCCAGCAGTTTGGGACTAGCGGCCCCCAATGGGCAGTACTTC

J: TRBJ2-5
size: many
D: -
V: TRBV18
CDR3: CASSPFSTEETQYF
DNA: TGTGCCAGCTCACCGTTCTCGACCGAAGAGACCCAGTACTTC

J: TRBJ2-2
size: many
D: -
V: TRBV11-2
CDR3: CASSLLSDEELFF
DNA: TGTGCCAGCAGCTTACTGAGCGACGAGGAGCTGTTTTTT

J: TRBJ2-5
size: -
D: -
V: TRBV7-9
CDR3: CASSLYVSEAQYF
DNA: TGTGCCAGCAGCTTATACGTTAGTGAGGCCCAGTACTTC

J: TRBJ2-3
size: many
D: TRBD2
V: TRBV20-1
CDR3: CSAQAGALTDTQYF
DNA: TGCAGTGCTCAAGCGGGAGCACTAACAGATACGCAGTATTTT

J: TRBJ2-1
size: many
D: -
V: TRBV11-3
CDR3: CASSLDGSDNEQFF
DNA: TGTGCCAGCAGCTTAGACGGTTCGGACAATGAGCAGTTCTTC

J: TRBJ2-6
size: many
D: -
V: TRBV28
CDR3: CASSYNQGGGANVLTF
DNA: TGTGCCAGCAGTTACAATCAGGGCGGAGGGGCCAACGTCCTGACTTTC

J: TRBJ1-1
size: many
D: -
V: TRBV28
CDR3: CASSSPPPGPNTEAFF
DNA: TGTGCCAGCAGTTCCCCACCGCCAGGCCCGAACACTGAAGCTTTCTTT

J: TRBJ1-6
size: many
D: TRBD1
V: TRBV12-3/TRBV12-4
CDR3: CASSLPGTGGSPLHF
DNA: TGTGCCAGCAGTTTACCCGGGACAGGGGGTTCACCCCTCCACTTT

J: TRBJ1-1
size: many
D: -
V: TRBV5-1
CDR3: CASSLGARSTEAFF
DNA: TGCGCCAGCAGCCTAGGGGCCAGGTCCACTGAAGCTTTCTTT

J: TRBJ2-1
size: -
D: TRBD2
V: TRBV6-2/TRBV6-3
CDR3: CASRTPSSGRANEQFF
DNA: TGTGCCAGCAGGACTCCTTCTAGCGGGAGGGCCAATGAGCAGTTCTTC

J: TRBJ2-2
size: -
D: TRBD1
V: TRBV19
CDR3: CASSPRQGVGELFF
DNA: TGTGCCAGTAGTCCTAGACAGGGGGTTGGGGAGCTGTTTTTT

J: TRBJ2-5
size: many
D: TRBD1
V: TRBV5-1
CDR3: CASSSQLSGTVKETQYF
DNA: TGCGCCAGCAGCTCCCAATTATCCGGGACAGTGAAAGAGACCCAGTACTTC

J: TRBJ2-1
size: many
D: TRBD1
V: TRBV7-6
CDR3: CASSPGTETHNEQFF
DNA: TGTGCCAGCAGCCCCGGGACAGAAACGCACAATGAGCAGTTCTTC

J: TRBJ2-1
size: few
D: -
V: TRBV7-3
CDR3: CASSHGGANEQFF
DNA: TGTGCCAGCAGCCATGGAGGGGCCAATGAGCAGTTCTTC

J: TRBJ1-3
size: few
D: -
V: TRBV6-5
CDR3: CASSYDGNTIYF
DNA: TGTGCCAGCAGTTACGACGGAAACACCATATATTTT

J: TRBJ2-3
size: many
D: TRBD1
V: TRBV28
CDR3: CASSRLRIRGLWTDTQYF
DNA: TGTGCCAGCAGTCGACTGAGAATTAGGGGGCTTTGGACAGATACGCAGTATTTT

J: TRBJ1-1
size: many
D: -
V: TRBV30
CDR3: CAWSVTMASQAFF
DNA: TGTGCCTGGAGTGTAACGATGGCGTCTCAGGCTTTCTTT

J: TRBJ2-1
size: few
D: -
V: TRBV24-1
CDR3: CATSQGGNEQFF
DNA: TGTGCCACCAGCCAGGGGGGAAATGAGCAGTTCTTC

J: TRBJ1-1
size: few
D: -
V: TRBV4-1
CDR3: CASSYGFFTEAFF
DNA: TGCGCCAGCAGCTATGGATTCTTCACTGAAGCTTTCTTT

J: TRBJ1-1
size: -
D: -
V: TRBV7-3
CDR3: CASSLNGLDTEAFF
DNA: TGTGCCAGCAGCTTAAACGGGTTGGACACTGAAGCTTTCTTT

J: TRBJ2-1
size: many
D: -
V: TRBV24-1
CDR3: CATSALNEQFF
DNA: TGTGCCACCAGTGCCCTTAATGAGCAGTTCTTC

J: TRBJ1-4
size: many
D: TRBD1
V: TRBV7-8
CDR3: CASSLGRTGIGGEKLFF
DNA: TGTGCCAGCAGCCTAGGGAGGACAGGGATTGGAGGGGAAAAACTGTTTTTT

J: TRBJ2-7
size: many
D: -
V: TRBV28
CDR3: CASRSGLSSYEQYF
DNA: TGTGCCAGCAGATCGGGACTTAGCTCCTACGAGCAGTACTTC

J: TRBJ2-1
size: -
D: -
V: TRBV29-1
CDR3: CSVVGGRKQFF
DNA: TGCAGCGTTGTAGGGGGACGGAAGCAGTTCTTC

J: TRBJ2-2
size: -
D: TRBD2
V: TRBV7-3
CDR3: CASSFRAGAGTGELFF
DNA: TGTGCCAGCAGCTTTCGAGCGGGAGCCGGCACCGGGGAGCTGTTTTTT

J: TRBJ1-1
size: many
D: -
V: TRBV6-1
CDR3: CASSLGYNTEAFF
DNA: TGTGCCAGCAGTCTGGGATATAACACTGAAGCTTTCTTT

J: TRBJ2-5
size: -
D: -
V: TRBV6-1
CDR3: CASIKLQGLQETQYF
DNA: TGTGCCAGCATTAAATTACAGGGACTTCAAGAGACCCAGTACTTC

J: TRBJ2-5
size: many
D: TRBD2
V: TRBV7-9
CDR3: CASSDRSGRGETQYF
DNA: TGTGCCAGCAGCGACAGAAGCGGGAGGGGAGAGACCCAGTACTTC

J: TRBJ1-1
size: -
D: -
V: TRBV20-1
CDR3: CSAPPERPWKNTEAFF
DNA: TGCAGTGCGCCCCCGGAGCGGCCCTGGAAGAACACTGAAGCTTTCTTT

J: TRBJ2-7
size: -
D: TRBD1
V: TRBV28
CDR3: CASSPVDREFEQYF
DNA: TGTGCCAGCAGTCCCGTTGACAGGGAGTTCGAGCAGTACTTC

J: TRBJ2-7
size: many
D: -
V: TRBV12-3/TRBV12-4
CDR3: CASTPGLAESYEQYF
DNA: TGTGCCAGCACCCCAGGGCTAGCTGAATCCTACGAGCAGTACTTC

J: TRBJ1-1
size: many
D: -
V: TRBV11-1
CDR3: CASSPSDRRGTEAFF
DNA: TGTGCCAGCAGCCCTTCTGACCGACGGGGCACTGAAGCTTTCTTT

J: TRBJ2-1
size: few
D: -
V: TRBV7-6
CDR3: CASSEYHNEQFF
DNA: TGTGCCAGCTCCGAGTATCACAATGAGCAGTTCTTC

J: TRBJ2-2
size: -
D: -
V: TRBV27
CDR3: CASSRDWGSTGELFF
DNA: TGTGCCAGCAGTCGGGACTGGGGTTCCACCGGGGAGCTGTTTTTT

J: TRBJ2-1
size: many
D: -
V: TRBV6-5
CDR3: CASSYMMGEQFF
DNA: TGTGCCAGCAGTTACATGATGGGTGAGCAGTTCTTC

J: TRBJ1-2
size: -
D: -
V: TRBV9
CDR3: CASTAGELYGYTF
DNA: TGTGCCAGCACCGCCGGCGAGCTCTATGGCTACACCTTC

J: TRBJ2-5
size: many
D: -
V: TRBV7-3
CDR3: CASSLWGRTSETQYF
DNA: TGTGCCAGCAGCTTATGGGGACGGACCTCAGAGACCCAGTACTTC

J: TRBJ1-1
size: -
D: -
V: TRBV5-6
CDR3: CASSFETGLNTEAFF
DNA: TGTGCCAGCAGCTTCGAGACAGGCCTTAACACTGAAGCTTTCTTT

J: TRBJ1-1
size: -
D: -
V: TRBV6-2/TRBV6-3
CDR3: CASSTLKTEAFF
DNA: TGTGCCAGCAGTACCCTGAAGACTGAAGCTTTCTTT

J: TRBJ2-5
size: many
D: -
V: TRBV28
CDR3: CASSRGGEETQYF
DNA: TGTGCCAGTTCAAGGGGGGGCGAAGAGACCCAGTACTTC

J: TRBJ2-4
size: many
D: TRBD2
V: TRBV11-2
CDR3: CASSLGLAGSLLAKNIQYF
DNA: TGTGCCAGCAGCTTAGGACTAGCGGGAAGCTTACTAGCCAAAAACATTCAGTACTTC

J: TRBJ1-4
size: few
D: -
V: TRBV6-2/TRBV6-3
CDR3: CASSYPEEKLFF
DNA: TGTGCCAGCAGTTATCCGGAGGAAAAACTGTTTTTT

J: TRBJ2-1
size: few
D: TRBD2
V: TRBV29-1
CDR3: CSVEFRSGRDNEQFF
DNA: TGCAGCGTTGAATTCCGTAGCGGGAGAGACAATGAGCAGTTCTTC